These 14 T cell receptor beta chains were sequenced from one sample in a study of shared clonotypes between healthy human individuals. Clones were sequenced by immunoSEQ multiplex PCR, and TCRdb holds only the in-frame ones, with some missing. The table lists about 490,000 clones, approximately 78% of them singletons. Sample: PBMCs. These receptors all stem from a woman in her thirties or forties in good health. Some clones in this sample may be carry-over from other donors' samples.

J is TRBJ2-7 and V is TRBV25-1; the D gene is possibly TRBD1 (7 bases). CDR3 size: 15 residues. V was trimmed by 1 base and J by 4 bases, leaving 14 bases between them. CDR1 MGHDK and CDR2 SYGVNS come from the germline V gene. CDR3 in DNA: TGTGCCAGCAGTGAATGGAGGAGGGGGCGATACGAGCAGTACTTC. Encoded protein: CASSEWRRGRYEQYF.

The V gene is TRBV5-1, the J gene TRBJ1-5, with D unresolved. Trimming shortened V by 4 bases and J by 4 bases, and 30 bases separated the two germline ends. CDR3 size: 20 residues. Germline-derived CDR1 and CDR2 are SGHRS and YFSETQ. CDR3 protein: CASSLCRAYVIGIENQPQHF. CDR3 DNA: TGCGCCAGCAGCCTATGCCGGGCCTACGTGATAGGTATAGAGAATCAGCCCCAGCATTTT.

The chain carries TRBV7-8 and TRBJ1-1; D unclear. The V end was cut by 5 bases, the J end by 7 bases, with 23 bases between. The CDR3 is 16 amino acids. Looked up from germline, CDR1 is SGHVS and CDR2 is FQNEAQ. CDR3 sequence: CASSPRAPPAGDEAFF. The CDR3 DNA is TGTGCCAGCAGCCCACGGGCCCCCCCGGCCGGGGATGAAGCTTTCTTT.

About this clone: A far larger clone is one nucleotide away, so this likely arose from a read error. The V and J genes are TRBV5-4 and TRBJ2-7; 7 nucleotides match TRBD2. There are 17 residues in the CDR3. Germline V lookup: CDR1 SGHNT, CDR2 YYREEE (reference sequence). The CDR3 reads CAGSLGGVGGNPYEQYF. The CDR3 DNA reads TGTGCCGGCAGCTTGGGTGGCGTCGGGGGGAACCCCTACGAGCAGTACTTC.

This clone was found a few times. CDR3 DNA: TGTGCCTGTTCCGACACTACAGGGGCCAACACTGAAGCTTTCTTT. This codes for CACSDTTGANTEAFF. The J gene is TRBJ1-1, the V gene TRBV6-6, with 7 bases aligning to TRBD1. Germline CDR1 MNHNY, CDR2 SVGAGI (reference sequence). The V and J ends lost 11 bases and 2 bases, in that order; junction bases with no gene match: 14. The CDR3 runs 15 residues.

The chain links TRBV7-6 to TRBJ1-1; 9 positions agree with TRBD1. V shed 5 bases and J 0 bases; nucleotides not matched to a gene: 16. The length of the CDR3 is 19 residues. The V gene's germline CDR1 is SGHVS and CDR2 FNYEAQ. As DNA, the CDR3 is TGTGCCAGCAGCCCGGGGGGGGACAGGGAAGCCGATTTGAACACTGAAGCTTTCTTT. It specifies CASSPGGDREADLNTEAFF.

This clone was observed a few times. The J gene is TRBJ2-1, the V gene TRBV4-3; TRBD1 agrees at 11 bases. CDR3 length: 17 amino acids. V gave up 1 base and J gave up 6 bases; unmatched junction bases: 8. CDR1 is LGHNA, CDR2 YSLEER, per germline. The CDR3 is CASSQAGGDRGINEQFF. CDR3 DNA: TGCGCCAGCAGCCAAGCTGGAGGGGACAGGGGGATCAATGAGCAGTTCTTC.

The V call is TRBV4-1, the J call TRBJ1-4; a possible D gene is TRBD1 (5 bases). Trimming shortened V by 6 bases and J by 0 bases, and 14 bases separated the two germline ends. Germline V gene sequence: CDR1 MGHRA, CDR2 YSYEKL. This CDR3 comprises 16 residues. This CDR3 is CASRGGPTATNEKLFF. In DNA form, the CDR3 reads TGCGCCAGCAGGGGGGGTCCCACAGCAACTAATGAAAAACTGTTTTTT.

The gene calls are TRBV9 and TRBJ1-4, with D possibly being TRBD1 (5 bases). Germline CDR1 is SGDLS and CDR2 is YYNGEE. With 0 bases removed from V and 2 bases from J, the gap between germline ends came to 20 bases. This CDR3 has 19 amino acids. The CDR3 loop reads CASSVEISVGASTNEKLFF. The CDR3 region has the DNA TGTGCCAGCAGCGTAGAGATTTCGGTCGGGGCCTCTACTAATGAAAAACTGTTTTTT.

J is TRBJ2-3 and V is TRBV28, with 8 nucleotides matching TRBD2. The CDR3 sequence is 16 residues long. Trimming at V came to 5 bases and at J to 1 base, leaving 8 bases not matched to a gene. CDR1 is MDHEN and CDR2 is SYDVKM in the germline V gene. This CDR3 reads CASSLPAGAGTDTQYF. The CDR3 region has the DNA TGTGCCAGCAGTCTCCCAGCGGGGGCCGGCACAGATACGCAGTATTTT.

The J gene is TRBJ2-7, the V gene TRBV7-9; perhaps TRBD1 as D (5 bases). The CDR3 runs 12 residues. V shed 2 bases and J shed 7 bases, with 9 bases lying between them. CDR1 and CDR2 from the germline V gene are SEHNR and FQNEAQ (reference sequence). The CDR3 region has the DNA TGTGCCAGCAGCTTAATAGGGGTTGAGCAGTACTTC. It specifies CASSLIGVEQYF.

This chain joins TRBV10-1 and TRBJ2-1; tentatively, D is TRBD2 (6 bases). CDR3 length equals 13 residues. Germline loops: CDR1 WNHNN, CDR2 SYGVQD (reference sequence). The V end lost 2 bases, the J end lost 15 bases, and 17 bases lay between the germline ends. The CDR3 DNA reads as TGCGCCAGCAGTGAGAGGACGGCGGGAACTCGGTTCTTC. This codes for CASSERTAGTRFF.

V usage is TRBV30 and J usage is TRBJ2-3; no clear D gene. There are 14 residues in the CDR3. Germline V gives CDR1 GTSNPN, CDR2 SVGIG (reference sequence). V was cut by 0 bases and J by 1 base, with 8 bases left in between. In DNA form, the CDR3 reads TGTGCCTGGAGTGTAATCAAGGGCACAGATACGCAGTATTTT. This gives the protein CAWSVIKGTDTQYF.

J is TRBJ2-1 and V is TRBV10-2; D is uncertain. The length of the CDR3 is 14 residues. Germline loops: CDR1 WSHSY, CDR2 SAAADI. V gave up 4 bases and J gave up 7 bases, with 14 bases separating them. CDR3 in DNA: TGCGCCAGCAGTGTCCTCTCCCGGAATAATGAGCAGTTCTTC. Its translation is CASSVLSRNNEQFF.